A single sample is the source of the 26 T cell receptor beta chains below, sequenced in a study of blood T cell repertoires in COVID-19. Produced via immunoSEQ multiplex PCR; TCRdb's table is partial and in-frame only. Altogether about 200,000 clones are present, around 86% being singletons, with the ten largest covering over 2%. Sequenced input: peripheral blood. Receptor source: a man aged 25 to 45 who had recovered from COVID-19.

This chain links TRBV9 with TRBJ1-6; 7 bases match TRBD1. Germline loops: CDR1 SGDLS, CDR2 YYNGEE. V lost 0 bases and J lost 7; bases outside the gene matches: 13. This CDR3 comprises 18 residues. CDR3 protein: CASSVGIWGDRRNSPLHF. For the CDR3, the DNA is TGTGCCAGCAGCGTAGGCATCTGGGGGGACAGAAGGAATTCACCCCTCCACTTT. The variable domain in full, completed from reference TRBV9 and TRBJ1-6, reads DSGVTQTPKHLITATGQRVTLRCSPRSGDLSVYWYQQSLDQGLQFLIQYYNGEERAKGNILERFSAQQFPDLHSELNLSSLELGDSALYFCASSVGIWGDRRNSPLHFGNGTRLTVT.

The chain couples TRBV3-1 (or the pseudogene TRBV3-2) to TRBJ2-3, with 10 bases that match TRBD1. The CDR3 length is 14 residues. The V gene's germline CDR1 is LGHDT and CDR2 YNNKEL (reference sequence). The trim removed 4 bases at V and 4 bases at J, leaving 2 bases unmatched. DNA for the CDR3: TGTGCCAGCAGCCGGGACAGGGGAGCAGATACGCAGTATTTT. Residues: CASSRDRGADTQYF.

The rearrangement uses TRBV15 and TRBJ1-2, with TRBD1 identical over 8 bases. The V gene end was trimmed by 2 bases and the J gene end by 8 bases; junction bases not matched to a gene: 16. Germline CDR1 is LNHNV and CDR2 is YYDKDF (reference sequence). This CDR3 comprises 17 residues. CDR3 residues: CATSRPPHPTGAVGYTF. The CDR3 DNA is TGTGCCACCAGCAGACCGCCGCACCCGACAGGGGCCGTAGGCTACACCTTC.

The CDR3 bases are TGTGCCAGCAGCTTGGGAGGAGGTTTCTCCTACGAGCAGTACTTC. As protein: CASSLGGGFSYEQYF. The chain carries TRBV5-6 and TRBJ2-7, with D possibly TRBD2 on 5 matching bases. Germline assignment: CDR1 SGHDT and CDR2 YYEEEE. The length of the CDR3 is 15 residues. V dropped 0 bases and J dropped 0 bases, with 10 bases sitting between them.

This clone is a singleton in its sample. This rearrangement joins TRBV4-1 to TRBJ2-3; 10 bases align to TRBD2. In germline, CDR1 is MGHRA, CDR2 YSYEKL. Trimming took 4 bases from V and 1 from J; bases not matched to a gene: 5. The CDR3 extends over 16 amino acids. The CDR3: CASSPMSGGGTDTQYF. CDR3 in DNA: TGCGCCAGCAGCCCTATGAGCGGGGGGGGCACAGATACGCAGTATTTT.

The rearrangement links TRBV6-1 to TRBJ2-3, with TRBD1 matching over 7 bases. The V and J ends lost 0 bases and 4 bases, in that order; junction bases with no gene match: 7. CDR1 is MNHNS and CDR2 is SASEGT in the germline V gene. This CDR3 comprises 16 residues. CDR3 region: CASSEANRGRADTQYF. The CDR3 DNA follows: TGTGCCAGCAGTGAAGCAAACAGGGGCAGGGCAGATACGCAGTATTTT.

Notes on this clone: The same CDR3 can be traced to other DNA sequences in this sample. In nucleotides, the CDR3 is TGTGCCAGCTCCCGCGGAGAGAATGAAAAACTGTTTTTT. Residues: CASSRGENEKLFF. The rearrangement joins TRBV18 to TRBJ1-4; D ambiguous. The CDR3 totals 13 residues. The V and J ends lost 6 bases and 5 bases respectively, with 10 bases between them. Germline V lookup: CDR1 KGHSH, CDR2 LQKENI.

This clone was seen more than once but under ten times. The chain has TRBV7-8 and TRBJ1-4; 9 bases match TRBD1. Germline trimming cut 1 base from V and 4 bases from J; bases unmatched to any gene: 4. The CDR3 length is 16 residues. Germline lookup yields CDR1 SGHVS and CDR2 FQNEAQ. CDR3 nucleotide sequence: TGTGCCAGCAGCTTAGTAGGGGGACAGGGTAATGAAAAACTGTTTTTT. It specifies CASSLVGGQGNEKLFF.

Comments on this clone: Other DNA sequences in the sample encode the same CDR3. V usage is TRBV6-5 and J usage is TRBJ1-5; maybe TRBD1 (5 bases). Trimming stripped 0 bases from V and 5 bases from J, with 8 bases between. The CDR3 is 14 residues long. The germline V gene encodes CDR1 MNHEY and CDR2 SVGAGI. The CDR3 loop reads CASSYSAGDQPQHF. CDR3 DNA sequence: TGTGCCAGCAGTTACTCAGCGGGGGATCAGCCCCAGCATTTT.

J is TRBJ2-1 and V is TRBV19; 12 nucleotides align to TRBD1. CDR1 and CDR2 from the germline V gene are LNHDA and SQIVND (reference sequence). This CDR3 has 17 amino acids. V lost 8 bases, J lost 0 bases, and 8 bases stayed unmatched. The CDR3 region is CASSSGTGGFSYNEQFF. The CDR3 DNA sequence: TGTGCCAGTTCGTCCGGGACAGGGGGCTTCTCCTACAATGAGCAGTTCTTC. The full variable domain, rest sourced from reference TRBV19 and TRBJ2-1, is DGGITQSPKYLFRKEGQNVTLSCEQNLNHDAMYWYRQDPGQGLRLIYYSQIVNDFQKGDIAEGYSVSREKKESFPLTVTSAQKNPTAFYLCASSSGTGGFSYNEQFFGPGTRLTVL.

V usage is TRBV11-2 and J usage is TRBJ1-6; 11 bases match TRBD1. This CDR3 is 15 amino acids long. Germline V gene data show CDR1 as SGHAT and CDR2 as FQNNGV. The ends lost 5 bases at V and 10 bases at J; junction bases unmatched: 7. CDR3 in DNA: TGTGCCAGCAGCCAAACCGGGACAGGGGGATCACCCCTCCACTTT. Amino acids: CASSQTGTGGSPLHF.

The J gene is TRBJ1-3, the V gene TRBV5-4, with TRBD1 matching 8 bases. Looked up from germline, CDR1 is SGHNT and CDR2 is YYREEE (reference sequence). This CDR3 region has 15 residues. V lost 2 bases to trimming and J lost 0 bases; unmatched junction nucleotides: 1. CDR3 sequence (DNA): TGTGCCAGCAGCTTACAGGGGGGCTCTGGAAACACCATATATTTT. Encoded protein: CASSLQGGSGNTIYF.

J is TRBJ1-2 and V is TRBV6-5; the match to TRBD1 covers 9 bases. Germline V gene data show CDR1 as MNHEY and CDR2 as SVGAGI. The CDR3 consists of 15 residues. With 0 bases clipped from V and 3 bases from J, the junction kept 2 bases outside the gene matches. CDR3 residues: CASSYSGQGYYGYTF. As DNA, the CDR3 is TGTGCCAGCAGTTACTCTGGACAGGGGTACTATGGCTACACCTTC.

The CDR3 reads CASSEWVQGIGQPQHF. The DNA for the CDR3 is TGTGCCAGCAGTGAGTGGGTACAGGGGATTGGGCAGCCCCAGCATTTT. J is TRBJ1-5 and V is TRBV6-1, with TRBD1 matching over 7 bases. V lost 3 bases, J lost 7 bases, and 12 bases stayed unmatched. This CDR3 region has 16 residues. The germline V gene has CDR1 MNHNS and CDR2 SASEGT.

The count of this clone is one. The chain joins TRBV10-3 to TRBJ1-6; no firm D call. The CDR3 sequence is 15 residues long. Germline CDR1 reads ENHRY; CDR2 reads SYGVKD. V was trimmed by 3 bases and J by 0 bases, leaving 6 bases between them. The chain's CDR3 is CAISDLSSYNSPLHF. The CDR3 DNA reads TGTGCCATCAGTGATCTTAGCTCCTATAATTCACCCCTCCACTTT.

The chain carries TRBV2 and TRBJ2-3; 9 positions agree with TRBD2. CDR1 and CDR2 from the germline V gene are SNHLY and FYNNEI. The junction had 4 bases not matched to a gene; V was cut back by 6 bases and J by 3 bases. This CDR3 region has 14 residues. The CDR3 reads CASRFLAGTDTQYF. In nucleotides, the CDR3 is TGTGCCAGCAGGTTCCTAGCGGGGACAGATACGCAGTATTTT.

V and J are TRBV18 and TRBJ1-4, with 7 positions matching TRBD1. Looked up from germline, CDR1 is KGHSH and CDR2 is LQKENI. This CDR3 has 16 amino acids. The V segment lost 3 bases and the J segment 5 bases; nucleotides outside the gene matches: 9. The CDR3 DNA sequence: TGTGCCAGCTCACCTCTTACCGGGACAGAGAATGAAAAACTGTTTTTT. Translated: CASSPLTGTENEKLFF.

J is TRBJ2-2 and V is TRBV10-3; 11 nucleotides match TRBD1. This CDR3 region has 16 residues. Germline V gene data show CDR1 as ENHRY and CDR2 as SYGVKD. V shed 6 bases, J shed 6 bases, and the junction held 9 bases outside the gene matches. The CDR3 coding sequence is TGTGCCATCAGAGGACAGGGGGCAAATCGTGCCGGGGAGCTGTTTTTT. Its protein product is CAIRGQGANRAGELFF.

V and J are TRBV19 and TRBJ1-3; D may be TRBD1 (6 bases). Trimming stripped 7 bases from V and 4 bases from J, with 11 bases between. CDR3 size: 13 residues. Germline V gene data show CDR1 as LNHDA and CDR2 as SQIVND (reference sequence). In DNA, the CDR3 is TGTGCCAGTACCGTAACAGGGGGAAACACCATATATTTT. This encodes CASTVTGGNTIYF.

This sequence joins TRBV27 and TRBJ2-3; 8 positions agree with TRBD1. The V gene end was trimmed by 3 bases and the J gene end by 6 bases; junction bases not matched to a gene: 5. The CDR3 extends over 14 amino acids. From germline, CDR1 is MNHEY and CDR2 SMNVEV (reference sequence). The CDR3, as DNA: TGTGCCAGCAGTTTCGGACAGGGTACGGATACGCAGTATTTT. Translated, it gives CASSFGQGTDTQYF.

CDR3 in amino acids: CASSRQAMGYTF. The CDR3 nucleotides are TGTGCCAGCAGCCGGCAGGCCATGGGCTACACCTTC. The rearrangement links TRBV3-1 (or the pseudogene TRBV3-2) to TRBJ1-2; D ambiguous. Germline V CDR1 and CDR2: LGHDT, YNNKEL (reference sequence). This CDR3 is 12 amino acids long. V lost 4 bases to trimming and J lost 8 bases, with 11 bases between them.

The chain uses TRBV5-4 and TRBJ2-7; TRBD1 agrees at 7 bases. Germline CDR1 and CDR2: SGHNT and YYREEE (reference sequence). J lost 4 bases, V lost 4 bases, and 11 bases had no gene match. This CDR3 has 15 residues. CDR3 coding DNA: TGTGCCAGCAGCCCTCCGGGACAGAGCCTTTACGAGCAGTACTTC. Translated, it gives CASSPPGQSLYEQYF.

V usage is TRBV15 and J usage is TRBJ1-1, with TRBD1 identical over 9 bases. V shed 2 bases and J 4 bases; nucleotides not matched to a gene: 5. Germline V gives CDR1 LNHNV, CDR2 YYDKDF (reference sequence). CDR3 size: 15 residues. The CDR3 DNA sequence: TGTGCCACCAGCAGAACAGGGGGCGCGGGCACTGAAGCTTTCTTT. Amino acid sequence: CATSRTGGAGTEAFF. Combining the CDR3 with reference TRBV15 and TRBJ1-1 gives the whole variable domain DAMVIQNPRYQVTQFGKPVTLSCSQTLNHNVMYWYQQKSSQAPKLLFHYYDKDFNNEADTPDNFQSRRPNTSFCFLDIRSPGLGDTAMYLCATSRTGGAGTEAFFGQGTRLTVV.

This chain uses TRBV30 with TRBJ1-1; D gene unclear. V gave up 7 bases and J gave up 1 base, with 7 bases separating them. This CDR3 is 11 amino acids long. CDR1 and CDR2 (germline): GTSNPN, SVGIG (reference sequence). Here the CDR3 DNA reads TGTGCCTTCGGTCAGAACACTGAAGCTTTCTTT. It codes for CAFGQNTEAFF.

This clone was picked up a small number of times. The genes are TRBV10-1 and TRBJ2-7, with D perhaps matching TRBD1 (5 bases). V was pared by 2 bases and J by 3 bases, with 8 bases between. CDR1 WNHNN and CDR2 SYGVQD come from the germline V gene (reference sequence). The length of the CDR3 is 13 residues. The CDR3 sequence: CASSEGANYEQYF. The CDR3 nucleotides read TGCGCCAGCAGTGAGGGGGCTAACTACGAGCAGTACTTC.

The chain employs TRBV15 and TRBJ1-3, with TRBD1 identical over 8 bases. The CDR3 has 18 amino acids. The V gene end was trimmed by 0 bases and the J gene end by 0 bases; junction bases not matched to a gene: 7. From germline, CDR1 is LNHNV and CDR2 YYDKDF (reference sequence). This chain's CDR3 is CATSRDGQGASSGNTIYF. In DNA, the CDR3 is TGTGCCACCAGCAGAGATGGCCAGGGGGCAAGCTCTGGAAACACCATATATTTT. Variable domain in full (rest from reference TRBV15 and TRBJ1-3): DAMVIQNPRYQVTQFGKPVTLSCSQTLNHNVMYWYQQKSSQAPKLLFHYYDKDFNNEADTPDNFQSRRPNTSFCFLDIRSPGLGDTAMYLCATSRDGQGASSGNTIYFGEGSWLTVV.